The rows below give T cell receptor beta chains drawn from one sample of a study of blood T cells in healthy people across ages. TCRdb used MiXCR to reprocess the 5' RACE reads, holding one entry per CDR3 protein. The data hold around 580,000 distinct CDR3 sequences, with under 55% observed a single time. The sequenced sample consisted of blood. The receptor source for this set is a man older than 75 in good health. Both conserved end residues are trimmed from each CDR3. Fields, in order: J gene, V gene, CDR3 protein.

TRBJ2-1,TRBV7-2,ASSSTVGQF
TRBJ2-1,TRBV12-3/TRBV12-4,ASSFGQGMNNEQF
TRBJ2-5,TRBV4-2,ASSQSPLETQY
TRBJ2-1,TRBV7-9,ASSQSLDGVNEQF
TRBJ1-1,TRBV7-9,ASSLSGAGNTEAF
TRBJ2-7,TRBV15,ATSGDRHYEQY
TRBJ2-7,TRBV6-5,ASSYGRLGYYEQY
TRBJ1-2,TRBV24-1,ATSDEKDGYT
TRBJ2-5,TRBV7-9,ASSLTTGTQETQY
TRBJ2-1,TRBV2,ASEWTGVIDEQF
TRBJ1-2,TRBV7-2,ASSRRTGGGYT
TRBJ2-1,TRBV28,ASSLWTDSSNEQF
TRBJ2-2,TRBV12-3/TRBV12-4,ASSGTLTGELF
TRBJ1-5,TRBV6-6,ASGQGDQSNQPQH
TRBJ1-2,TRBV5-6,ASSPWPGDYGYT
TRBJ2-1,TRBV4-3,ASSQEGTSSYNEQF
TRBJ1-4,TRBV7-9,ASSLGTGSYEKLF
TRBJ2-6,TRBV6-6,ASSYEGSGANVLT
TRBJ2-1,TRBV6-2/TRBV6-3,ASSPRALGAYNEQF
TRBJ2-7,TRBV27,ASRRNREVGEQY
TRBJ2-3,TRBV7-2,ASSPPSGGSSTDTRY
TRBJ1-1,TRBV4-2,ASSQHPATGQGMNTEAF
TRBJ2-3,TRBV20-1,SARRMGQSFTDTQY
TRBJ2-3,TRBV7-2,ASSPDRSTDTQY
TRBJ2-7,TRBV29-1,SAGVDRATYEQY
.,TRBV6-1,ASSGGGAVAEQY
TRBJ2-2,TRBV5-1,ASSLLTGTNTGELF
TRBJ2-3,TRBV12-5,ASGLDGSTDTQY